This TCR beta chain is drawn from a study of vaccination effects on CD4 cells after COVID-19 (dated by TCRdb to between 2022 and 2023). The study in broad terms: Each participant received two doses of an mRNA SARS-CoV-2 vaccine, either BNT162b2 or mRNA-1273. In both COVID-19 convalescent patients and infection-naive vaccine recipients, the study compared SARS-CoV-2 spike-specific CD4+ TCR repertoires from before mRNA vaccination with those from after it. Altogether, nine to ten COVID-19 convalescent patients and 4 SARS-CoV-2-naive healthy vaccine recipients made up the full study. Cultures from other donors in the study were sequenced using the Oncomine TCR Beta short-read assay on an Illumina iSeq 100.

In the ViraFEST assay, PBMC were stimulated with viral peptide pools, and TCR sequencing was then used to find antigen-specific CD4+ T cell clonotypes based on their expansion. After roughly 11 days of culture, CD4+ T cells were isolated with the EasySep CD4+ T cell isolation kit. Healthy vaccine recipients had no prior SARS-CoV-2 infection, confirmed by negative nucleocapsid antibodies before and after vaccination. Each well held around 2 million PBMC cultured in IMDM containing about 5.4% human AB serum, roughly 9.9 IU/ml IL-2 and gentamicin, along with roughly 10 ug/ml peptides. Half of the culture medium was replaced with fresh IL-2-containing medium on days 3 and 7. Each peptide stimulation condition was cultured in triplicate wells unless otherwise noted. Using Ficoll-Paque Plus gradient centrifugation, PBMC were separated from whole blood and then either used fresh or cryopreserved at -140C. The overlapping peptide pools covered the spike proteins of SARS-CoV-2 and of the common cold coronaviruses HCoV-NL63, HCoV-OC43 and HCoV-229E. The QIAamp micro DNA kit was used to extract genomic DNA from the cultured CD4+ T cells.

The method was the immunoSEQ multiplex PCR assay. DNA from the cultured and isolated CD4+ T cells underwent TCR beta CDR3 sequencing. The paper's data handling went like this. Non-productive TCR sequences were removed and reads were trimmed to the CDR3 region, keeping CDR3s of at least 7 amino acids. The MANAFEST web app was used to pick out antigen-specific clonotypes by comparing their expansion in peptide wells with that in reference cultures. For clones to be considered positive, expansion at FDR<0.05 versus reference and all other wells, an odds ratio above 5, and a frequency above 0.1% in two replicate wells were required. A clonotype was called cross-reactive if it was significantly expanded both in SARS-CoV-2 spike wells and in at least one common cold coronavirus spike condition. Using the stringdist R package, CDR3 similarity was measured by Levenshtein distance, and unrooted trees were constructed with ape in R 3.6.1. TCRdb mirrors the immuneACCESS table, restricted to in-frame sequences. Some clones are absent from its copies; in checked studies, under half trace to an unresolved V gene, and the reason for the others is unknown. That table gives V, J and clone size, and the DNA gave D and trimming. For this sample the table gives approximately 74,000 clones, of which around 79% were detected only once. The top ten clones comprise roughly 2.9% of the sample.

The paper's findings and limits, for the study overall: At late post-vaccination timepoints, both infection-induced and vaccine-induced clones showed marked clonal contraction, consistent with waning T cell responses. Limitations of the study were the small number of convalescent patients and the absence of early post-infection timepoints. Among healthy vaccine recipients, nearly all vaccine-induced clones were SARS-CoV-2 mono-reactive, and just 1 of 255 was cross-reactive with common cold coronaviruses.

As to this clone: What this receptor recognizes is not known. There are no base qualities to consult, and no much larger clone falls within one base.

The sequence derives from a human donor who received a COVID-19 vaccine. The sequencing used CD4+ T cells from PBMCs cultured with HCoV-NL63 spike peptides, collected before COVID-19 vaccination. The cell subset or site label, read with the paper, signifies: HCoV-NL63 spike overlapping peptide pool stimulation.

The nucleotide sequence reads as follows: TGTGCCAGCAGTCGAACCCTCCCCTCACCCCTCCACTTT. Its coded protein is CASSRTLPSPLHF. The chain was built from TRBV12-3 or TRBV12-4 and TRBJ1-6; confidence is insufficient to name the D gene. Trimming costs V 5 bases and J 10 bases, and their ends lie 12 bases apart. The CDR3 sequence holds 13 residues, the cysteine and phenylalanine included. Only the CDR3 region is kept as DNA, spanning 39 bases read in frame from base 1.